A selection of T cell receptor beta chains follows, all from one sample in a study of early T cells in non-severe SARS-CoV-2 infection. TCRdb reanalysed the 5' RACE reads using MiXCR and keeps one entry per CDR3 protein. The data contain around 58,000 distinct CDR3 sequences, 7.7% of them singletons. The sample in question was whole blood, obtained at baseline. Receptors originate from an adult who was a healthcare worker with PCR-confirmed SARS-CoV-2 infection or an uninfected control (not recorded which). CDR3s include the opening cysteine and the closing phenylalanine or tryptophan. A D gene is named only where the DNA matches it firmly. Expanded clones get a size class; other rows say once, few or many, or leave the size out.

J gene | clone size | D gene | V gene | CDR3 protein | CDR3 DNA
TRBJ2-5 | . | . | TRBV11-2 | CASSYHSGQETQYF | TGTGCCAGCAGCTACCATAGCGGACAAGAGACCCAGTACTTC
TRBJ2-2 | many | . | TRBV25-1 | CASSEGWKSGELFF | TGTGCCAGCAGTGAGGGGTGGAAATCCGGGGAGCTGTTTTTT
TRBJ2-1 | few | . | TRBV21-1 | CASSGTSPAGRGNEQFF | TGTGCCAGCAGCGGGACTAGCCCCGCGGGCAGGGGCAATGAGCAGTTCTTC
TRBJ2-7 | few | TRBD1 | TRBV5-4 | CASSLNPGQSSYEQYF | TGTGCCAGCAGCTTGAATCCGGGACAGAGCTCCTACGAGCAGTACTTC
TRBJ1-1 | many | TRBD1 | TRBV28 | CASSPQGVAFF | TGTGCCAGCAGCCCACAGGGGGTGGCTTTCTTT
TRBJ2-1 | many | TRBD2 | TRBV20-1 | CSATGTSAPYNEQFF | TGCAGTGCTACCGGGACTAGCGCGCCCTACAATGAGCAGTTCTTC
TRBJ2-2 | few | . | TRBV11-3 | CASSPGRGYGELFF | TGTGCCAGCAGCCCGGGACGGGGGTACGGGGAGCTGTTTTTT
TRBJ2-7 | . | . | TRBV20-1 | CSAKSGNSYEQYF | TGCAGTGCTAAATCTGGGAACTCCTACGAGCAGTACTTC
TRBJ2-7 | many | . | TRBV4-1 | CASSQVDGSSYEQYF | TGCGCCAGCAGCCAAGTAGACGGCAGCTCCTACGAGCAGTACTTC
TRBJ2-7 | . | TRBD2 | TRBV7-2 | CASSPPVGLAGVKGYEQYF | TGTGCCAGCAGCCCCCCCGTCGGGTTAGCGGGGGTGAAGGGCTACGAGCAGTACTTC